This TCR beta chain was observed in a study of blood T cell repertoires in COVID-19. Generated by immunoSEQ multiplex PCR, the TCRdb table keeps only in-frame clones and is missing some. In the table there are about 180,000 clones, more than 70% of which are singletons. Sequencing was carried out using PBMCs or T cells enriched from blood (not recorded which). This TCR was recovered from a middle-aged man who had recovered from COVID-19.

DNA of the CDR3: TGTGCCAGCAGCTGGGAGTCCTATGGCTACACCTTC. This encodes CASSWESYGYTF. The rearrangement links TRBV28 to TRBJ1-2; D unclear. Germline V gene data show CDR1 as MDHEN and CDR2 as SYDVKM. Trimming removed 6 bases at V and 4 bases at J, with 9 bases between. The CDR3 is made up of 12 amino acids.